This T cell receptor beta chain was captured by sequencing in a study of STAT5B mutations in CD4+ large granular lymphocyte leukemia. Generated by immunoSEQ multiplex PCR, the TCRdb table keeps only in-frame clones and is missing some. The table lists about 22,000 clones, roughly 82% of them singletons. With regard to this clone: The antigen remains unidentified.

General study results and limits: Compared with healthy controls (2/35), patient top clones favored TRBV06 (8/27).

From germline, CDR1 is ENHRY and CDR2 SYGVKD. The V gene lost 0 bases and the J gene lost 5 bases, with 10 bases spanning the gap. The CDR3 is made up of 14 amino acids. This rearrangement joins TRBV10-3 to TRBJ2-5; D gene unclear. The sequenced material came from CD4+ T cells from blood buffy coats. The TCR originated in a human donor in good health. The CDR3 region is CAISESVSVETQYF. DNA for the CDR3: TGTGCCATCAGTGAGTCGGTTAGTGTGGAGACCCAGTACTTC.